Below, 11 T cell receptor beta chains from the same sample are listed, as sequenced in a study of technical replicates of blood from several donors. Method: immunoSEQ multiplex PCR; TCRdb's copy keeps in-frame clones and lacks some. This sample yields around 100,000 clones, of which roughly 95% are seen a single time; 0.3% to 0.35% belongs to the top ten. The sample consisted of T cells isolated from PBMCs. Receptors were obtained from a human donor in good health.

CDR3 in amino acids: CASSLNRLARYNEQFF. CDR3 sequence (DNA): TGTGCCAGCAGTTTGAACCGACTAGCCAGGTACAATGAGCAGTTCTTC. The chain carries TRBV27 and TRBJ2-1; the match to TRBD2 covers 7 bases. Germline trimming cut 3 bases from V and 4 bases from J; bases unmatched to any gene: 9. From germline, CDR1 is MNHEY and CDR2 SMNVEV (reference sequence). The CDR3 runs to 16 residues.

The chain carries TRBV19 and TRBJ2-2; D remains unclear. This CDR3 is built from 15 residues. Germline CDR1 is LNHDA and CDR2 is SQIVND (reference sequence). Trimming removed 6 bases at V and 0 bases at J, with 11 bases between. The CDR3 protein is CASRLEIANTGELFF. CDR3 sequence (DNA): TGTGCCAGTAGATTGGAGATCGCGAACACCGGGGAGCTGTTTTTT.

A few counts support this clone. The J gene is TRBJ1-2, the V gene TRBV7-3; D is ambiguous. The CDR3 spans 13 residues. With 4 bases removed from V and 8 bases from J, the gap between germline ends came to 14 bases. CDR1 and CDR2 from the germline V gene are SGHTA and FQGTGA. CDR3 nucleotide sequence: TGTGCCAGCAGCTACCACGGAGGAGGAGGCTACACCTTC. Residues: CASSYHGGGGYTF.

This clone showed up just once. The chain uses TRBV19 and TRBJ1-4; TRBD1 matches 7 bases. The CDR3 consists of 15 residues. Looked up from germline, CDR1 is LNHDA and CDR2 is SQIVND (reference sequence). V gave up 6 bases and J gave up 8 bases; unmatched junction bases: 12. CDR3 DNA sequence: TGTGCCAGTAGCAACCCCGGGACCAGGGGGGAAAAACTGTTTTTT. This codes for CASSNPGTRGEKLFF.

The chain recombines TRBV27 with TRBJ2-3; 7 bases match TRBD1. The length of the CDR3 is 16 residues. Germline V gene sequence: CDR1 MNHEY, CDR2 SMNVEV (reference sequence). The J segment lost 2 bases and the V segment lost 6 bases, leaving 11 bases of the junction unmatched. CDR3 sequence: CASSPRDRELTDTQYF. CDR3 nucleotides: TGTGCCAGCAGCCCTAGAGACAGGGAGCTCACAGATACGCAGTATTTT.

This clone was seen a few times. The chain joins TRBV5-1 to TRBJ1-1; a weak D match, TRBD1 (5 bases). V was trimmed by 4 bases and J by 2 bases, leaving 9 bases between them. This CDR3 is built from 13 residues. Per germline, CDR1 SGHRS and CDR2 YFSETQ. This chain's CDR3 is CASSLTVNTEAFF. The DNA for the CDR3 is TGCGCCAGCAGCCTGACAGTCAACACTGAAGCTTTCTTT.

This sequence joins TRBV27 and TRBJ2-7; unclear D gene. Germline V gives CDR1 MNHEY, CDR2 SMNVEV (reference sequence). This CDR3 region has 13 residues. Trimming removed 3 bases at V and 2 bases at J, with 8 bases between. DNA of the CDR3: TGTGCCAGCAGTTTTGCCAGAACCTACGAGCAGTACTTC. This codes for CASSFARTYEQYF.

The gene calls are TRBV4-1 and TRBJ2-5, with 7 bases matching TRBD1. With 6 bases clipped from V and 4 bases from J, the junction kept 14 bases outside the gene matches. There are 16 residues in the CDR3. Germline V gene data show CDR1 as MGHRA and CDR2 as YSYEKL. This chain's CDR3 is CASSMTEGAMGETQYF. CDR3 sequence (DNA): TGCGCCAGCAGTATGACCGAGGGGGCCATGGGAGAGACCCAGTACTTC.

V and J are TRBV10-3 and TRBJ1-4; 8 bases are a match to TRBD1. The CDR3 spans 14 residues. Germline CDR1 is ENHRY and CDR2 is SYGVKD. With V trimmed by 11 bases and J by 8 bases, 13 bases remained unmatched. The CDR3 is CAASSGGRGEKLFF. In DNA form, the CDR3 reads TGTGCCGCGTCCTCAGGGGGCCGGGGAGAAAAACTGTTTTTT.

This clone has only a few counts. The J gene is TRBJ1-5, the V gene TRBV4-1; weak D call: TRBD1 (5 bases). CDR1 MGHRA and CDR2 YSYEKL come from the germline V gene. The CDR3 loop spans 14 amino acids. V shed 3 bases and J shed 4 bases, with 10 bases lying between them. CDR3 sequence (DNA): TGCGCCAGCAGCCATATTAGGGGAAATCAGCCCCAGCATTTT. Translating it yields CASSHIRGNQPQHF.

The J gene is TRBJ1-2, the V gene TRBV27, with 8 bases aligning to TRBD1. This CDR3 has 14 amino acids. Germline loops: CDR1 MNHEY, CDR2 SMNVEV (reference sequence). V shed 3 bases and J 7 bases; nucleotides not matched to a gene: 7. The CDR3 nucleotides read TGTGCCAGCAGTTTCTACAGGGGGTCGAGTGGCTACACCTTC. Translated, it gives CASSFYRGSSGYTF.